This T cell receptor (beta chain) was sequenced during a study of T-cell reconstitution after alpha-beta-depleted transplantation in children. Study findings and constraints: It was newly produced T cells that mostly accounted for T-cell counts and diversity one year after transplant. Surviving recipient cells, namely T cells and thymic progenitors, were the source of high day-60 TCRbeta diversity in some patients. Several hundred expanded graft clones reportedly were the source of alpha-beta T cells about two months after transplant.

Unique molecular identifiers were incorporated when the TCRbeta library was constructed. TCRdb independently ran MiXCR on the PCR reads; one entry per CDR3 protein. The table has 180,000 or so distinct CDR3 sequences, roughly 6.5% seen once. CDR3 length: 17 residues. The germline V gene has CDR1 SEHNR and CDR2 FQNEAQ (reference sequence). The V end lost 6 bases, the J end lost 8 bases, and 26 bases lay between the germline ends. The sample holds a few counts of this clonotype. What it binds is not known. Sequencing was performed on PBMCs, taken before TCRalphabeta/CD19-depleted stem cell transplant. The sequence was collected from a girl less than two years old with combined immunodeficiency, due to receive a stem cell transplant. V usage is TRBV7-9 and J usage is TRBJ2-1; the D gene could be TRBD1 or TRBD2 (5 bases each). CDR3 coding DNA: TGTGCCAGCAGTCCACCACCCGGGACCGGAAGAGGCGATGAGCAGTTCTTC. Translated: CASSPPPGTGRGDEQFF.